This TCR beta chain was sequenced in a study of blood T cells in healthy people across ages. Study at large: Capturing about one barcoded beta molecule per two T cells was achieved by template switching. The study, taken as a whole, reports: Estimates drawn from one million T cells were deemed to understate diversity.

Trimming took off 2 bases at V and 0 bases at J, with 9 bases between the two ends. The CDR3 is made up of 15 amino acids. The V gene's germline CDR1 is SGHRS and CDR2 YFSETQ. A second PCR, run for about 7 to 11 cycles, used a sample-barcoded 5' primer plus a J-beta primer mix. Via MiXCR, TCRdb re-called the 5' RACE reads, giving one row per CDR3 protein. The profile covers fewer than 1 million distinct CDR3 sequences, with approximately 48% appearing a single time and about a fifth taken by the ten largest. A remark on this clonotype: The antigen is not known.

The draw of peripheral blood yielded roughly 9.1 milliliters from each donor. Sequenced material: blood. J is TRBJ2-1 and V is TRBV5-1; D possibly corresponds to TRBD1 (5 bases). The origin of this receptor is a man in his 60s in good health. The CDR3 DNA is TGCGCCAGCAGCTTACAGGTCCGCTCCTACAATGAGCAGTTCTTC. It yields the protein CASSLQVRSYNEQFF. Using reference TRBV5-1 and TRBJ2-1 for the parts outside the CDR3, the full variable domain is KAGVTQTPRYLIKTRGQQVTLSCSPISGHRSVSWYQQTPGQGLQFLFEYFSETQRNKGNFPGRFSGRQFSNSRSEMNVSTLELGDSALYLCASSLQVRSYNEQFFGPGTRLTVL.